Below, 10 T cell receptor beta chains from the same sample are listed, as sequenced in a study of human T cells and chemical hapten exposure. TCRdb redid the calling of the RACE reads with MiXCR, one entry per CDR3 protein. Seen here are around 76,000 distinct CDR3 sequences, approximately 12% observed once, and the top ten hold about 4%. Time point: patch test 1, 2 weeks after DPC sensitization. Treatment of the sample: therapeutic diphenylcyclopropenone sensitization with weekly scalp DPC. The sequences come from whole blood, collected in connection with sensitization to the hapten diphenylcyclopropenone (DPC). The receptors come from a woman aged 55-69 years with alopecia areata. Some clones in this sample may be carry-over from other donors' samples.

The sample holds many counts of this clonotype. The chain has TRBV7-2 and TRBJ2-2; no firm D call. CDR1 SGHTA and CDR2 FQGNSA come from the germline V gene. This CDR3 contains 14 residues. V shed 2 bases and J shed 0 bases, with 4 bases lying between them. The CDR3: CASSLFTNTGELFF. CDR3 nucleotide sequence: TGTGCCAGCAGCTTATTCACGAACACCGGGGAGCTGTTTTTT.

This clonotype has at least ten counts. V gene TRBV12-3 or TRBV12-4 combines with J gene TRBJ2-3; 9 bases are a match to TRBD2. This CDR3 is built from 15 residues. The V and J ends lost 5 bases and 2 bases, in that order; junction bases with no gene match: 5. This CDR3 is CASSNIAGVTDTQYF. The DNA for the CDR3 is TGTGCCAGCAGTAACATAGCGGGGGTCACAGATACGCAGTATTTT.

This clonotype has only a few counts. CDR3 sequence (DNA): TGTGCCAGCAGCCAAGACCCACTAGCTCCGAAGACCCAGTACTTC. It yields the protein CASSQDPLAPKTQYF. The chain couples TRBV3-1 to TRBJ2-5, with D perhaps TRBD2 (6 bases). This CDR3 is built from 15 residues. Per the germline V gene, CDR1 is LGHDT and CDR2 is YNNKEL (reference sequence). Trimming shortened V by 0 bases and J by 6 bases, and 14 bases separated the two germline ends.

As to this clonotype: Germline and junction disagree at one end, which may indicate a read error. This sequence joins TRBV7-7 and TRBJ2-3, with TRBD2 identical over 10 bases. The CDR3 extends over 15 amino acids. Germline V gene data show CDR1 as SSHAT and CDR2 as FNYEAQ (reference sequence). The CDR3 coding sequence is TGTGCTAGCAGCGCCTCCGGGACTAGCGCAGATACGCAGTATTTT. Translated: CASSASGTSADTQYF.

This clonotype was found many times. The chain employs TRBV20-1 and TRBJ2-5; TRBD2 matches 10 bases. V lost 4 bases, J lost 5 bases, and 7 bases stayed unmatched. CDR3 length: 14 amino acids. Per germline, CDR1 DFQATT and CDR2 SNEGSKA (reference sequence). DNA of the CDR3: TGCAGTGCTAAAAGCGGGGGGGAGTTGGAGACCCAGTACTTC. Protein: CSAKSGGELETQYF.

In this sample, this clonotype turned up many times. V and J are TRBV20-1 and TRBJ1-5; D call uncertain. V lost 3 bases to trimming and J lost 6 bases, with 12 bases between them. The CDR3 spans 13 residues. The germline CDR1 and CDR2 sequences are DFQATT and SNEGSKA (reference sequence). CDR3 residues: CSARAPGSQPQHF. The CDR3 region has the DNA TGCAGTGCTAGGGCCCCCGGGAGTCAGCCCCAGCATTTT.

The V gene is TRBV3-1, the J gene TRBJ2-3; D uncertain. This CDR3 is 15 amino acids long. Per the germline V gene, CDR1 is LGHDT and CDR2 is YNNKEL (reference sequence). Trimming stripped 1 base from V and 3 bases from J, with 11 bases between. Here the CDR3 reads CASSQVTFTTDTQYF. The CDR3 bases are TGTGCCAGCAGCCAAGTCACCTTCACGACAGATACGCAGTATTTT.

The chain links TRBV3-1 to TRBJ1-1, with D maybe TRBD1 (5 bases). Per germline, CDR1 LGHDT and CDR2 YNNKEL (reference sequence). V lost 0 bases and J lost 10, with 15 bases in between. The CDR3 has 14 residues. The CDR3 nucleotides are TGTGCCAGCAGCCAAGACTGGGGGGACGGCGGAGCTTTCTTT. This sequence encodes CASSQDWGDGGAFF.

This clonotype was recorded many times. The chain carries TRBV6-1 and TRBJ1-1; 9 nucleotides align to TRBD1. V was clipped by 6 bases and J by 4 bases; unmatched bases: 6. The CDR3 sequence is 14 residues long. Germline values: CDR1 MNHNS, CDR2 SASEGT. CDR3 DNA sequence: TGTGCCAGCAGCGCCGTGGACAGGGGCACTGAAGCTTTCTTT. As protein: CASSAVDRGTEAFF.

This clonotype has a count of ten or more. The rearrangement joins TRBV5-8 to TRBJ1-5; 8 bases line up with TRBD1. The germline V gene has CDR1 SGHTS and CDR2 YDEGEE. V trimming: 1 base; J trimming: 4 bases; junction bases outside the gene matches: 4. CDR3 size: 15 residues. The CDR3 spells CASSLMGQVNQPQHF. As DNA, the CDR3 is TGTGCCAGCAGCTTGATGGGACAGGTGAATCAGCCCCAGCATTTT.